The TCR beta chain under discussion was sequenced for a study of CD8 T cells in Susac syndrome. Turning to the study itself: Patients with Susac syndrome, at blood draw, were therapy-naive, on corticosteroids, or on intravenous immunoglobulin alone.

The CDR3 covers 14 residues. V lost 6 bases, J lost 6 bases, and 0 bases stayed unmatched. In germline, CDR1 is SGHAT, CDR2 FQNNGV. An amount of RNA that ranged from roughly 0.45 to 1 ug was reverse transcribed with random hexamers. TCRdb re-analysed the immunoSEQ multiplex PCR reads in MiXCR, keeping a single row per CDR3 protein. Of about 180,000 distinct CDR3 sequences listed, around 94% are singletons. The V and J genes are TRBV11-2 and TRBJ2-1; 15 bases agree with TRBD2. The TCR was taken from a human donor with Susac syndrome. The sample consisted of CD4+ T cells from PBMCs. The CDR3 is CASRGLAGGNEQFF. CDR3 DNA sequence: TGTGCCAGCAGGGGACTAGCGGGGGGCAATGAGCAGTTCTTC.